This TCR beta chain was found in a study of T cell responses to AZD1222 COVID-19 vaccine (dated by TCRdb to the early 2020s). With regard to the full study: A total of 230 to 250 trial participants underwent TCR sequencing, of whom about 210 had received two doses of AZD1222 and about 26 had received two doses of the MenACWY control vaccine. Trial participants were enrolled into age subgroups of 18-55, 56-69 and 70-plus years, which contained 148, 28 and 57 TCR-sequenced participants, respectively.

The CDR3 regions of human TCRbeta chains were analyzed by immunosequencing. In the authors' own workflow: Repertoire TCRs were checked for matches against a reference library of SARS-CoV-2-specific TCRs that had been generated using the MIRA antigen-specificity platform. Breadth meant the fraction of unique TCRs that were SARS-CoV-2-associated, whereas depth meant the fraction of total T cells that were SARS-CoV-2-associated. Using the MIRA data, each spike-specific TCR was assigned both to the spike region to which the TCR was reactive and to a CD4 or CD8 class. Log10-transformed breadth and depth values were compared by one-way ANOVA with Sidak's multiple comparisons tests. In its TCRdb copy, this immuneACCESS table keeps in-frame sequences only and misses some clones. Where compared with another copy, unresolved V genes explain less than half of these, and the others have no known cause. The DNA gave D and trimming, while V, J and clone size come from that table. This sample lists 70,000 to 75,000 clones; 70% to 90% were detected once. Of the sample, 1% to 1.5% is held by the ten largest clones.

This clone was recorded only once. The antigen it recognizes is unknown. No much larger clone is present one base from it, and per-base qualities are unavailable. In light of the paper, this sample's time point label describes: about 28 days (+/-7) after the second vaccine dose. Because spike-specific TCR depth and breadth did not differ between the two schedules, AZD1222 recipients who got a second dose at roughly 4 weeks were pooled with those who got a second dose at roughly 12 weeks. Vaccinee samples came from UK trials COV001 and COV002, including a single-blind randomized controlled phase 2/3 trial of AZD1222 (ChAdOx1 nCoV-19) in healthy adults. Trial participant PBMC samples were collected at day 0 and day 28 after the second dose for TCRbeta chain sequencing. Broad study findings and their caveats: Because no day 14 peak-response samples were available, the repertoires could be characterized only after the peak T cell response. Vaccine-associated CD4 TCRs spanned the whole spike protein, with dominant responses in regions 160-218 and 743-854. Only five or six AZD1222 recipients were SARS-CoV-2 seropositive at baseline, limiting conclusions about previously exposed vaccinees. Reportedly, close to half of the unique spike-specific TCRs recognized epitopes lying outside the regions that are mutated in the B.1.351 and B.1.1.7 variants. After two AZD1222 doses, spike-specific TCR breadth and depth were significantly higher than at day 0 and than in MenACWY recipients. Most participants were white British and females outnumbered males, and the authors suggested that clonal diversity may have been underestimated. The 56-69-year group was small, and its depth increase did not reach significance, likely because of low power.

This specimen consisted of peripheral blood, obtained 28 days after the second AZD1222 dose. This receptor was identified in an adult who received the AZD1222 COVID-19 vaccine.

CDR3 loop: CASSPGTAYEQYF. DNA sequence: TGTGCCAGTAGTCCCGGGACAGCCTACGAGCAGTACTTC. Recombination connected TRBV19 to TRBJ2-7; 7 nucleotides in the junction match TRBD1. The CDR3 starts with the cysteine, ends with the phenylalanine, and has 13 residues. CDR3 DNA only is kept here, 39 bases in frame from base 1. The CDR1 and CDR2 encoded by the germline V gene (reference sequence) are LNHDA and SQIVND. From V the trimming removes 5 bases and from J it removes 2 bases, while the gene matches leave 3 bases of the junction unaccounted for.